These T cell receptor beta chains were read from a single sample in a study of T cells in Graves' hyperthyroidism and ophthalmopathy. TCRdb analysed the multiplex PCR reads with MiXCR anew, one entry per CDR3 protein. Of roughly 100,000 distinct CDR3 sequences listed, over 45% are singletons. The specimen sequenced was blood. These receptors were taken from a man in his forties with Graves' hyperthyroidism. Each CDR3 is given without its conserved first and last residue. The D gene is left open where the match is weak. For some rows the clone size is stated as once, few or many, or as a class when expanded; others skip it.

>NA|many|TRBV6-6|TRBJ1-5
ASSYPTQPQH
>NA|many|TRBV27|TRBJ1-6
ASSYGGNSPLH
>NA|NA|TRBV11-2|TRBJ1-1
ASSWAGMDTEAF
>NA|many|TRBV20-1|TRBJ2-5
SARTGYQETQY
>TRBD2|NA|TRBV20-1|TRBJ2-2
GAQGLAGPGELF
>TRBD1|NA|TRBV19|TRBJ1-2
ASSPRDSYGYT
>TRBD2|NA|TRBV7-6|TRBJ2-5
ASSITSGGETQY
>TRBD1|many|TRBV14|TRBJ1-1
ASSHLGQGASEAF
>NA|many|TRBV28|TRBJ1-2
ATRPSPLYGYT
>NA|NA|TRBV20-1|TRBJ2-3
SAIDWNEQY
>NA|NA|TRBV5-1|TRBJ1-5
ASSVTDVYSNQPRH
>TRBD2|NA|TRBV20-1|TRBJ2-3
SARGTSGTDTQY
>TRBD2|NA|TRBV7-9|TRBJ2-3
ASSPGLAGGEDNEQY
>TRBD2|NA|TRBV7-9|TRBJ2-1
ASSLGTSGTFNEQF
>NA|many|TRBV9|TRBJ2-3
ASSAPRWGGLPDTQY
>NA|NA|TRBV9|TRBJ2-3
ASSVQGGEDTQY
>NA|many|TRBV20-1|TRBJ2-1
SARGGGSSYNEQF
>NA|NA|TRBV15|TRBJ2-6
ATSRGASGANVLT
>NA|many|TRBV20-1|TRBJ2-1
SARDLFSGDEQF
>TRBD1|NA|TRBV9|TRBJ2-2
ASSSRTGGEGGELF
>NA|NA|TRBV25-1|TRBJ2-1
ASNAPHEQF
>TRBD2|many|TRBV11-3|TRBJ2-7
ASSLDGLAARSSYEQY
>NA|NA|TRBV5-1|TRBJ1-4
ASQPRRGGDNEKLF
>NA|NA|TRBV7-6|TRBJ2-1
ASSDAMNDEQF
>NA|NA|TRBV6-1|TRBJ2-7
ASNGQY
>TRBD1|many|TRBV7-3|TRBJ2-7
ASSLKGQVGYEQY
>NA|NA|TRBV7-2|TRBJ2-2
ASSLVGCGELF
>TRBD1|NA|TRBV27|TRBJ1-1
ASSLKGQGNTEAF
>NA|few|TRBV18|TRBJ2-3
ASSPPVLTDTQY
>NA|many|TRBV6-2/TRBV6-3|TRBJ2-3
ASSYRDTSTDTQY
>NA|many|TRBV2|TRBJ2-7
ATSETVSYEQY
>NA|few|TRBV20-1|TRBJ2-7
GARKGVRDEQY
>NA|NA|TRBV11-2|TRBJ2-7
ASSPRNLWTRSYEQY
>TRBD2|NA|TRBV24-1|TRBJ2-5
ATKGLAGQETQY
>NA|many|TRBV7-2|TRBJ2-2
ASSLGRVNTGELF
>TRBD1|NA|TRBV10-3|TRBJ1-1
AIRTGSWNTEAF
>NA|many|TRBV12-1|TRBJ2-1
ASSSSGPIRNEQF
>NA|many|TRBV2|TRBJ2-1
ASRGDSRYNEQF
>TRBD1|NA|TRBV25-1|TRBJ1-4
ASSLSGTGRSNEKLF
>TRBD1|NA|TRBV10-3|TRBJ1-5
AIRGQGWNQPQH
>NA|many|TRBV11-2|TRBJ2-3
ASSADYRSTDTQY
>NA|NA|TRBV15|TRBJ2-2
ATSSESGLTQNGELF
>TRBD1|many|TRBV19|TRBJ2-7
ASSLGTGVAYEQY
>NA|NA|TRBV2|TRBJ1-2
VSIGIVYDYT
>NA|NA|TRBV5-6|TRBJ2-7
ASSGRDSAYEQY
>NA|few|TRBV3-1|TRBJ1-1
ASSHGTRDEAF
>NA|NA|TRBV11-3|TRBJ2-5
ASSFGPSGYQETQY
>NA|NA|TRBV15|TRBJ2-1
ATSREPHGRVYNEQF
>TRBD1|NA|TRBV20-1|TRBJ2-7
SASRGLYEQY
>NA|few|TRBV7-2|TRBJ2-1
ASSLPTSYNEQF
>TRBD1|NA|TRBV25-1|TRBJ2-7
ASGPGDSRVNEQY
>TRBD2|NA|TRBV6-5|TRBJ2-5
ATLRDGGRIGETQY
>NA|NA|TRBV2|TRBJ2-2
ASSGIPTNTGGLF
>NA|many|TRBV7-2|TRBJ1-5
ASSLSREQPQH
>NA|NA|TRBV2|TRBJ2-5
ASTGVL